This is a list of T cell receptor beta chains from one sample in a study of blood T cell repertoires in COVID-19. This table comes from immunoSEQ multiplex PCR, and its TCRdb copy is limited to in-frame clones, with some not included. The table records fewer than 500,000 clones, roughly nine tenths of them present only once. Sequencing used PBMCs or T cells enriched from blood (not recorded which). Every receptor here comes from a woman between 18 and 29 years old with acute COVID-19. CDR3s include the opening cysteine and the closing phenylalanine or tryptophan. A D gene is named only where the DNA matches it firmly. Rows may omit the clone size; those that give it use once, few, many or a size class.

>TRBD1|TRBV19|.|TRBJ1-4
TGTGCCAGTAGTTTTCGACAGGGGAATGAAAAACTGTTTTTT
CASSFRQGNEKLFF
>.|TRBV19|.|TRBJ1-2
TGTGCCAGACGGACAGATTTCTATGGCTACACCTTC
CARRTDFYGYTF
>TRBD1|TRBV29-1|.|TRBJ2-2
TGCAGCGTAAAGAGGACAGGCCAGACCGGGGAGCTGTTTTTT
CSVKRTGQTGELFF
>.|TRBV7-2|.|TRBJ1-1
TGTGCCAGCAGCTTACTGGGGGGGTTTCTTGCTTTCTTT
CASSLLGGFLAFF
>.|TRBV7-2|.|TRBJ2-7
TGTGCCAGCAGCTTAGGGCCAGGGATCTCCTACGAGCAGTACTTC
CASSLGPGISYEQYF
>TRBD2|TRBV10-3|.|TRBJ2-1
TGTGCCACCCAAAGCGGGGGGGATTACAATGAGCAGTTCTTC
CATQSGGDYNEQFF
>.|TRBV6-5|few|TRBJ1-2
TGTGCCAGCAGTTCCAGCTGGACAACCTCCTATGGCTACACCTTC
CASSSSWTTSYGYTF
>.|TRBV20-1|.|TRBJ2-5
TGCAGTGCTATTGAATCTAAAGAGACCCAGTACTTC
CSAIESKETQYF
>.|TRBV5-1|.|TRBJ1-4
TGCGCCAGCAGCTTTCAAGCAGGAGGTGAAAAACTGTTTTTT
CASSFQAGGEKLFF
>TRBD1|TRBV10-3|.|TRBJ1-2
TGTGCCATTACCCAAAGACAGGGCGTGGGAGAAAGCTACACCTTC
CAITQRQGVGESYTF
>.|TRBV4-1|.|TRBJ1-4
TGCGCCAGCAGCCAAACAGGGAGTGAAAAACTGTTTTTT
CASSQTGSEKLFF
>TRBD1|TRBV10-3|.|TRBJ2-7
TGTGCCATCAGTGGGGGTCCCGGGACAGGGTTTAGCTCCTACGAGCAGTACTTC
CAISGGPGTGFSSYEQYF
>.|TRBV4-1|.|TRBJ1-1
TGCGCCAGCAGCCAAGGTCCCGAAGACATGAACACTGAAGCTTTCTTT
CASSQGPEDMNTEAFF
>TRBD1|TRBV19|.|TRBJ1-5
TGTGCCAGTAGTATAGCTGGACAGGGTAACCAGCCCCAGCATTTT
CASSIAGQGNQPQHF
>.|TRBV19|.|TRBJ2-3
TGTGCCACCCGAAAAGGGGGGGTCACAGATACGCAGTATTTT
CATRKGGVTDTQYF